This T cell receptor (beta chain) was sequenced during a study of blood T cells in healthy people across ages (dated by TCRdb to 2014 to 2015). Background for the entire study: In model experiments, roughly one uniquely barcoded TCR beta cDNA molecule per two T cells was captured by template switching. For two donors (one aged 18 to 29 and one aged 80 or older), the study analyzed two additional independent replicas of 1 million unique cDNA reads from the same blood draw. Age-related changes in TCR beta repertoire diversity were measured in the study by deep sequencing normalized with unique cDNA molecular identifiers. The donors were split into four age groups: young (average roughly 15 years), middle-aged (about 40), aged (more than 60) and long-lived (over 80). Broad study findings and their caveats: A strong correlation was found between observed TCR beta diversity and the percentage of naive T cells measured by flow cytometry. Compared with the aged group, more naive CD4+ T cells, fewer expanded clones and increased TCR diversity were shown by the long-lived group, suggesting age selection. Estimates of total diversity from one million sequenced T cells were regarded as lower bounds and underestimates. Conclusive comparison of naive and antigen-experienced compartments was prevented by the profiling of bulk unsorted PBMCs. As age increased, observed TCR beta diversity per million T cells dropped in a roughly linear way, and a significant reduction was already evident by age roughly 40. Donor CMV infection status was unknown, potentially confounding age-related changes in expanded clonotypes.

A few counts support this clonotype. The antigen it recognizes is unknown. Qualities for individual bases were not recorded, and no much larger clone is one base off. Receptor libraries were prepared by 5' RACE. Instrument used: Illumina HiSeq 2500. A second PCR of roughly 7 to 12 cycles was run with a J-beta primer mix and a sample-barcoded 5' primer. A template-switch 5' adaptor carrying 12 random nucleotides introduced a unique molecular identifier onto each TCR beta cDNA molecule. At least 2.5 million CDR3-containing paired-end reads were obtained from each sample. First-strand cDNA synthesis was performed from all RNA using the Mint cDNA synthesis kit, with priming by a TRBC-specific oligonucleotide. Following uracil-DNA glycosylase treatment, all cDNA underwent a first 18-cycle PCR with the universal primers M1SS and BC2_uni_R. In the source study's methods: Each sample was normalized by randomly selecting 1 million high-quality reads, each carrying a distinct molecular identifier. Reads sharing molecular identifiers were discarded rather than binned into consensus sequences. MiTCR, set to a Q25 quality threshold and the strictest error-elimination algorithm, was used for CDR3 identification, clonotype clustering and error correction. A nonparametric unseen species model with Euler transformation was used to estimate lower-bound total TCR beta diversity. TCRdb reworked the public reads: Q25 trimming with fastp, MiXCR clone assembly, productive beta chains retained. CDR3 protein sequences are deduplicated, and each keeps its most common genes and DNA. TCRdb's processing, not the study's, gives the V and J calls here. The sample table lists about 760,000 distinct CDR3 sequences, approximately 25% of them with a count of one. 9.4% of the sample comes from the top ten.

Counted from cysteine to phenylalanine, this CDR3 has 14 amino acids. Only the CDR3 DNA stays, 42 bases, in frame from base 1. Trimming leaves V shorter by 6 bases and J shorter by 3 bases, with the junction holding 6 bases beyond the gene matches. The donors were 40 or so Caucasian individuals from Russia, aged roughly 6 to 90 years, who were systemically healthy. Each donor gave approximately 10 milliliters of peripheral blood, collected into EDTA-treated Vacutainer tubes. PBMCs were isolated by Ficoll-Paque density-gradient centrifugation, with at least 6.5 million obtained per sample. Total RNA was extracted from PBMCs with Trizol reagent, with at least 5 micrograms obtained per sample. The percentages of naive CD45RAhigh/CD27high T cells were determined by flow cytometry on a PBMC aliquot from every donor. The same data also contributed to another study, on T cells of mothers and their children. The second source states: Nine systemically healthy Caucasian individuals, comprising three mothers and their six children, were included as donors. cDNA synthesis consumed the entire amount of extracted RNA, loaded at 1.5 ug RNA in each 15 ul reaction. In the second PCR, the M1S primer added sample barcodes and 2-4 random nucleotides. Over 8 million TCR beta CDR3 reads were obtained for each mother, and 3 million to 3.5 million reads were obtained for each child. Thymic selection shapes the output of TCR recombination in a similar way in related and unrelated pairs, and inherited differences have a minor effect. Normalized repertoire overlap was always found to be slightly, but never significantly, higher in related mother-child pairs than in unrelated mother-child pairs. Persistent microchimeric T cell clones were not detected, at a sensitivity of about 90 clones per million clonotypes. Deep NGS was used in the study to compare the TCR beta repertoires of mothers and children and to look for features that separate related mother-child pairs from unrelated individuals. Mothers averaged about 40 +/- 4 years of age and children averaged about 10 +/- 4 years. After adapter ligation was performed with NEBNext reagents, the libraries were sequenced on an Illumina HiSeq 2000 with 100+100 nt paired-end reads. Mother and child libraries were prepared a month apart and sequenced in separate runs to prevent cross-contamination. Each donor had between roughly 450,000 and 2,300,000 distinct TCR beta clonotypes identified. Naive TCR beta clonotypes were estimated from low-frequency clonotypes matched to each donor's FACS-determined naive share, without sorting.

Recombination joined TRBV12-3 or TRBV12-4 with TRBJ2-7; 9 junctional bases match TRBD1. Material: blood. The sequence derives from a boy aged 10-17 years in good health. The CDR3 in this case is CASRPGTGNYEQYF. The DNA sequence is given as TGTGCCAGCAGGCCCGGGACAGGGAACTACGAGCAGTACTTC.